Below, 15 T cell receptor beta chains from the same sample are listed, as sequenced in a study of spatial heterogeneity in lung cancer. Specified time point: sample taken at primary tumor resection. TCRdb redid the calling of the 5' RACE reads with MiXCR, one entry per CDR3 protein. Found here are tens of thousands of distinct CDR3 sequences, approximately 12% of them singletons; the top ten hold about 38%. The sequencing used PBMCs, collected at surgery. These receptors all stem from a male donor with early-stage non-small cell lung cancer.

This clonotype was picked up a small number of times. The chain carries TRBV5-1 and TRBJ1-5; D unclear. V lost 0 bases and J 1 base, leaving 8 bases between the germline ends. Germline CDR1 is SGHRS and CDR2 is YFSETQ. This CDR3 has 15 amino acids. The CDR3 region has the DNA TGCGCCAGCAGCTTGGGAGGCACCAGCAATCAGCCCCAGCATTTT. Translating it yields CASSLGGTSNQPQHF.

This clonotype was seen repeatedly, ten times or more. The rearrangement joins TRBV28 to TRBJ2-7; 8 nucleotides agree with TRBD2. J was trimmed by 0 bases and V by 7 bases; bases with no gene match: 8. Per the germline V gene, CDR1 is MDHEN and CDR2 is SYDVKM. The CDR3 length is 15 residues. This CDR3 is CASTPGGDTSYEQYF. The CDR3 coding sequence is TGTGCCAGCACTCCCGGGGGGGACACCTCCTACGAGCAGTACTTC.

The chain joins TRBV7-3 to TRBJ2-2; 10 bases fit TRBD2. Germline-derived CDR1 and CDR2 are SGHTA and FQGTGA. The CDR3 runs 16 residues. Trimming took 3 bases from V and 2 from J; bases not matched to a gene: 3. The CDR3 loop is CASSLGLAHNTGELFF. Written as DNA, the CDR3 is TGTGCCAGCAGCTTGGGACTAGCGCATAACACCGGGGAGCTGTTTTTT.

This clonotype was seen only a few times. CDR3 residues: CAVAGEFYEQFF. The CDR3, as DNA: TGTGCCGTCGCCGGGGAGTTCTATGAGCAGTTCTTC. The chain carries TRBV28 and TRBJ2-1, with a weak D call TRBD2 (5 bases). The CDR3 has 12 amino acids. Germline assignment: CDR1 MDHEN and CDR2 SYDVKM. Trimming took off 11 bases at V and 8 bases at J, with 16 bases between the two ends.

This chain connects TRBV20-1 to TRBJ2-1; 11 bases fit TRBD2. Looked up from germline, CDR1 is DFQATT and CDR2 is SNEGSKA (reference sequence). This CDR3 is built from 15 residues. V dropped 5 bases and J dropped 4; count of bases not matched to a gene: 7. The CDR3 DNA sequence: TGCAGTGCTGGCACCGGGACTAGCGGTTACAATGAGCAGTTCTTC. Protein sequence: CSAGTGTSGYNEQFF.

This clonotype was recorded a few times. The chain joins TRBV29-1 to TRBJ2-1; 12 bases fit TRBD2. Germline V gene sequence: CDR1 SQVTM, CDR2 ANQGSEA. This CDR3 contains 14 residues. The V segment lost 4 bases and the J segment 6 bases; nucleotides outside the gene matches: 4. CDR3 nucleotides: TGCAGCGTTGGCACTAGCGGGAGGAGCAATGAGCAGTTCTTC. This codes for CSVGTSGRSNEQFF.

This clonotype appeared a few times. The chain uses TRBV7-8 and TRBJ1-4, with 10 bases fitting TRBD1. CDR1 and CDR2 (germline): SGHVS, FQNEAQ. V shed 4 bases, J shed 0 bases, and the junction held 8 bases outside the gene matches. CDR3 size: 18 residues. The CDR3 spells CASSSRTGGISTNEKLFF. CDR3 sequence (DNA): TGTGCCAGCAGCTCACGGACAGGGGGTATTTCAACTAATGAAAAACTGTTTTTT.

The table lists this clonotype with a few counts. The chain joins TRBV7-2 to TRBJ2-3; TRBD1 agrees at 7 bases. Trimming took 5 bases from V and 2 from J; bases not matched to a gene: 4. The germline V gene encodes CDR1 SGHTA and CDR2 FQGNSA. There are 14 residues in the CDR3. CDR3 nucleotides: TGTGCCAGCAGCCGGGACAGCCACACAGATACGCAGTATTTT. Encoded protein: CASSRDSHTDTQYF.

This clonotype was seen a handful of times. V gene TRBV3-1 combines with J gene TRBJ2-7; 14 nucleotides line up with TRBD2. The CDR3 is 16 amino acids. Germline CDR1 and CDR2: LGHDT and YNNKEL (reference sequence). Germline trimming cut 0 bases from V and 5 bases from J; bases unmatched to any gene: 3. The CDR3, as DNA: TGTGCCAGCAGCCAAGAGAGGGGACTAGCGGGAGACGAGCAGTACTTC. It translates to CASSQERGLAGDEQYF.

This clonotype was recorded many times. V gene TRBV12-3 or TRBV12-4 combines with J gene TRBJ1-6; 8 bases align to TRBD1. The V segment lost 5 bases and the J segment 7 bases; nucleotides outside the gene matches: 10. This CDR3 has 16 residues. The CDR3 loop is CASSAGGQGMNSPLHF. The DNA for the CDR3 is TGTGCCAGCAGTGCCGGAGGACAGGGAATGAATTCACCCCTCCACTTT.

There are a few counts of this clonotype. The genes are TRBV20-1 and TRBJ2-5; TRBD1 aligns across 8 bases. Germline lookup yields CDR1 DFQATT and CDR2 SNEGSKA (reference sequence). The ends lost 4 bases at V and 3 bases at J; junction bases unmatched: 4. This CDR3 has 13 residues. The CDR3 here is CSANGQGEETQYF. In DNA form, the CDR3 reads TGCAGTGCTAATGGACAGGGAGAAGAGACCCAGTACTTC.

Ten or more counts support this clonotype. The CDR3: CASSGGIRTGFNQPQHF. In nucleotides, the CDR3 is TGTGCCAGCAGTGGGGGAATCCGGACAGGGTTCAATCAGCCCCAGCATTTT. V and J are TRBV6-2 or TRBV6-3 and TRBJ1-5; 8 positions match TRBD1. The CDR3 is 17 amino acids. The V segment lost 5 bases and the J segment 3 bases; nucleotides outside the gene matches: 12. The V gene's germline CDR1 is MNHEY and CDR2 SVGEGT.

This sequence joins TRBV15 and TRBJ2-5; no definite D call. V was clipped by 1 base and J by 1 base, with 1 base between them. The length of the CDR3 is 12 residues. Germline V lookup: CDR1 LNHNV, CDR2 YYDKDF (reference sequence). CDR3 sequence reads: CATSRVQETQYF. CDR3 in DNA: TGTGCCACCAGCAGAGTCCAAGAGACCCAGTACTTC.

The sample holds a few counts of this clonotype. The chain combines TRBV20-1 with TRBJ1-2, with D unclear. CDR1 and CDR2 (germline): DFQATT, SNEGSKA (reference sequence). Between the trimmed V and J ends, which lost 3 bases and 8 bases, there was a span of 13 bases. The CDR3 contains 12 residues. CDR3 protein: CSARLGRGGYTF. The CDR3 bases are TGCAGTGCTAGGCTTGGACGGGGAGGCTACACCTTC.

This clonotype was seen a few times. The chain links TRBV10-3 to TRBJ2-7; TRBD1 matches 11 bases. CDR1 and CDR2 (germline): ENHRY, SYGVKD. J was trimmed by 5 bases and V by 8 bases; bases with no gene match: 5. The CDR3 sequence is 13 residues long. The CDR3 loop is CAIGGTGGDEQYF. CDR3 DNA: TGTGCCATCGGAGGGACAGGGGGGGACGAGCAGTACTTC.